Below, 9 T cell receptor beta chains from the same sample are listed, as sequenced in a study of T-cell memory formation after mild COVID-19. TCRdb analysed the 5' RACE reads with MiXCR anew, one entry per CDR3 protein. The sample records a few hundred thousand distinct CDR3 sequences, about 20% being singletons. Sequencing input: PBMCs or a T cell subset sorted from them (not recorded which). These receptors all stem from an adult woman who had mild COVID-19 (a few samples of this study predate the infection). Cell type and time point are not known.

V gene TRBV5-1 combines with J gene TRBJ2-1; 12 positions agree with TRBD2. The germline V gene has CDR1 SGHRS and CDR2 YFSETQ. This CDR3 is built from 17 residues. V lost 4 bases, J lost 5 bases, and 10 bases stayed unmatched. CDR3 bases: TGCGCCAGCAGCCTACGACTAGCGGGGGATAACGACAATGAGCAGTTCTTC. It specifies CASSLRLAGDNDNEQFF.

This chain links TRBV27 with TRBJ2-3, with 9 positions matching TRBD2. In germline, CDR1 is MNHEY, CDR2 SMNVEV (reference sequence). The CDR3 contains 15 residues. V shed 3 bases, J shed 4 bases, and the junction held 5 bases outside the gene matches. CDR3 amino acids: CASSFLAGVPDTQYF. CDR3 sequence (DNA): TGTGCCAGCAGTTTCTTAGCGGGAGTTCCAGATACGCAGTATTTT.

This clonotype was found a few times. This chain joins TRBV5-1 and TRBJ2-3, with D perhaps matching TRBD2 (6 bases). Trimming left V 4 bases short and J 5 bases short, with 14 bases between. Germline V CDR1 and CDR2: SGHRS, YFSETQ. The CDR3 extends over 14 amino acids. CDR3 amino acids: CASSPGTSLDTQYF. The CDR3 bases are TGCGCCAGCAGCCCTGGGACTTCTCTAGATACGCAGTATTTT.

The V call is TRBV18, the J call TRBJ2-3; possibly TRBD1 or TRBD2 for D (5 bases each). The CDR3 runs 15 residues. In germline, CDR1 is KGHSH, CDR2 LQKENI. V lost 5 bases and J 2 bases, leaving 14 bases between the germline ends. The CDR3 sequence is CASSETIGATDTQYF. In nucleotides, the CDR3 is TGTGCCAGCTCAGAGACCATCGGGGCCACAGATACGCAGTATTTT.

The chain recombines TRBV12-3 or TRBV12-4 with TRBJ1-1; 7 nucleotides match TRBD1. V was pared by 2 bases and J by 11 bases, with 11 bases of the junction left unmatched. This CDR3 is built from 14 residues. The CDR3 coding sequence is TGTGCCAGCAGTTTAACATCAGGGGGTGGATCTGCTTTCTTT. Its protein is CASSLTSGGGSAFF.

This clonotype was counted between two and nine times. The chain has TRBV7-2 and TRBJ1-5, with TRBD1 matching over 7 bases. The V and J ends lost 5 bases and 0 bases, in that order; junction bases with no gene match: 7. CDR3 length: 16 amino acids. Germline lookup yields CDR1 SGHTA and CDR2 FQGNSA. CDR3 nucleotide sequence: TGTGCCAGCAGCCTCTACGGGACAGATAGCAATCAGCCCCAGCATTTT. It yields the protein CASSLYGTDSNQPQHF.

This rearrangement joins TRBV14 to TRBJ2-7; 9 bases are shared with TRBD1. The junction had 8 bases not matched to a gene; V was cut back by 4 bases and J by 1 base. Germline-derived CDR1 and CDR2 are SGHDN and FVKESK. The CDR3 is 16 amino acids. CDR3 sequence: CASSRGGQGKSYEQYF. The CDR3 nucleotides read TGTGCCAGCAGCCGAGGGGGACAGGGAAAGTCCTACGAGCAGTACTTC.

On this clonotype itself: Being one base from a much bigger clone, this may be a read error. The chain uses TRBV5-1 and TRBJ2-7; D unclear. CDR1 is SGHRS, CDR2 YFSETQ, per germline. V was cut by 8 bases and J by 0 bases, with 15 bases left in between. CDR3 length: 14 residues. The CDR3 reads CASRSYTHSYEQYF. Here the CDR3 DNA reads TGCGCCAGTAGAAGCTATACGCACTCCTACGAGCAGTACTTC.

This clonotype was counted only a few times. The CDR3 coding sequence is TGTGCCACCAGTGCTCATGGTCGGAGTGAAGCTTTCTTT. Its protein product is CATSAHGRSEAFF. The genes are TRBV24-1 and TRBJ1-1; no clear D gene. This CDR3 region has 13 residues. Per germline, CDR1 KGHDR and CDR2 SFDVKD. V lost 5 bases, J lost 7 bases, and 13 bases lay in between.